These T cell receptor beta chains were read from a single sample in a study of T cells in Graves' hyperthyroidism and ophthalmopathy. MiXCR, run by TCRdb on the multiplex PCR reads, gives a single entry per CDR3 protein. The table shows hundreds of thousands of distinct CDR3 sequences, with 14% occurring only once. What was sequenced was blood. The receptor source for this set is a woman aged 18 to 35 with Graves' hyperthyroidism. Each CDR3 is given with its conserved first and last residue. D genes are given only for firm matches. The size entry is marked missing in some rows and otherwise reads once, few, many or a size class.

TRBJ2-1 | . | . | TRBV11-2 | CASSLMAGASQFF | TGTGCCAGCAGCTTGATGGCGGGGGCGTCGCAGTTCTTC
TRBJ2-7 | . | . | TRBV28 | CASSSGWSSYEQYF | TGTGCCAGCAGTTCCGGCTGGAGTTCCTACGAGCAGTACTTC
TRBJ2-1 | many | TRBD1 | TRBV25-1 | CASSEWAQGAKGNEQFF | TGTGCCAGCAGTGAATGGGCACAGGGGGCGAAAGGCAATGAGCAGTTCTTC
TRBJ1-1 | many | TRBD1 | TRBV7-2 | CASSLRTGNTEAFF | TGTGCCAGCAGCTTGAGGACAGGGAACACTGAAGCTTTCTTT
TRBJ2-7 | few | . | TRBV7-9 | CASSLVKGSSYEQYF | TGTGCCAGCAGCTTGGTCAAAGGCAGCTCCTACGAGCAGTACTTC
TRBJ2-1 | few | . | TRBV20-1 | CSARDSGGGLSSYNEQFF | TGCAGTGCTAGAGATTCCGGGGGAGGCCTCAGCTCCTACAATGAGCAGTTCTTC
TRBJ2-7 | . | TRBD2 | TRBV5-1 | CASSWGGSGHPEDEQYF | TGCGCCAGCAGCTGGGGTGGTAGCGGGCATCCAGAGGACGAGCAGTACTTC
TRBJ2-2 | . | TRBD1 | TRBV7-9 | CASSLTGSVSGELFF | TGTGCCAGCAGCTTGACAGGGTCCGTCTCCGGGGAGCTGTTTTTT
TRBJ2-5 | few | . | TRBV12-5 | CASGLGSGVVGQETQYF | TGTGCTAGTGGTTTGGGATCTGGGGTCGTGGGACAAGAGACCCAGTACTTC
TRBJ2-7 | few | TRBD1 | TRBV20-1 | CSAWPRGTYEQYF | TGCAGTGCTTGGCCCAGGGGGACATACGAGCAGTACTTC
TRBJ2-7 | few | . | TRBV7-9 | CASSSLSEQYF | TGTGCCAGCAGTTCACTCTCAGAGCAGTACTTC
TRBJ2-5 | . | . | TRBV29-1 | CSVDLRETETQYF | TGCAGCGTTGACTTACGGGAGACAGAGACCCAGTACTTC
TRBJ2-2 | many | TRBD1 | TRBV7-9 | CASSAPDRGRRSTGELFF | TGTGCCAGCAGCGCACCAGACAGGGGGCGAAGAAGCACCGGGGAGCTGTTTTTT
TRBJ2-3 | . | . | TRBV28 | CASSSGRLTQYF | TGTGCCAGCAGCTCCGGGAGACTTACGCAGTATTTT
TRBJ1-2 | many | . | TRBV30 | CAWSLKGRFYGYTF | TGTGCCTGGAGCCTCAAGGGGCGGTTTTATGGCTACACCTTC
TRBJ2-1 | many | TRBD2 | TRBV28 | CASTIWASGRAKAFF | TGTGCCAGCACAATCTGGGCTAGCGGGAGGGCAAAGGCGTTCTTC
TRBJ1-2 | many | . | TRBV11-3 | CASSKGGANYGYTF | TGTGCCAGCAGCAAAGGAGGGGCGAACTATGGCTACACCTTC
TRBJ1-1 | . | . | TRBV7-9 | CASSHRQATRAFF | TGTGCCAGCAGCCATCGACAGGCTACAAGAGCTTTCTTT
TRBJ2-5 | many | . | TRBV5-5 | CASSLGDRRLGQETQYF | TGTGCCAGCAGCTTGGGGGATCGCAGGTTAGGCCAAGAGACCCAGTACTTC
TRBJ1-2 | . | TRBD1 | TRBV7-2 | CASSLSRGEDGYTF | TGTGCCAGCAGCTTAAGCAGGGGGGAGGATGGCTACACCTTC
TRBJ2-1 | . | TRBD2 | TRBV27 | CASRPRGSGRANEQFF | TGTGCCAGCAGGCCTCGGGGTAGCGGGAGGGCCAATGAGCAGTTCTTC
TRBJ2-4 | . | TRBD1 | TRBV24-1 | CATSDVGQGEVGIQYF | TGTGCCACCAGTGATGTCGGACAGGGGGAAGTAGGGATTCAGTACTTC
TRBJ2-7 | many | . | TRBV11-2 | CASSLPVYEQYF | TGTGCCAGCAGCTTACCGGTTTACGAGCAGTACTTC
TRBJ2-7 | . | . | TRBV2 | CASSEGPVQGYSYEQYF | TGTGCCAGCAGTGAAGGGCCCGTTCAAGGGTACTCCTACGAGCAGTACTTC
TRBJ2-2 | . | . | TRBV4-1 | CASSQDGVGGFGELFF | TGCGCCAGCAGCCAAGATGGGGTGGGGGGTTTCGGGGAGCTGTTTTTT
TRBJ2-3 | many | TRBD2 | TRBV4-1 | CASSLSGRGRTDTQYF | TGCGCCAGCAGCCTTAGCGGGAGGGGGAGGACAGATACGCAGTATTTT
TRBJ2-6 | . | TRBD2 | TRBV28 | CASSQAYRLAGPSGANVLTF | TGTGCCAGCAGCCAAGCTTATAGACTAGCGGGACCCTCTGGGGCCAACGTCCTGACTTTC
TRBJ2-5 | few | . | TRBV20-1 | CSAGPGPYQETQYF | TGCAGTGCTGGCCCGGGACCCTACCAAGAGACCCAGTACTTC
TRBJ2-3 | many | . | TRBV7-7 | CASSSLQNTDTQYF | TGTGCCAGCAGCTCTCTGCAGAACACAGATACGCAGTATTTT
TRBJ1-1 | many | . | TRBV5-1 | CASSLGAYTEAFF | TGCGCCAGCAGCTTGGGGGCCTACACTGAAGCTTTCTTT
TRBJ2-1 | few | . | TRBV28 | CASSPTVGFDNEQFF | TGTGCCAGCAGCCCCACAGTGGGGTTTGACAATGAGCAGTTCTTC
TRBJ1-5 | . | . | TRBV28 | CASSLKGRAYQPQHF | TGTGCCAGCAGTTTAAAGGGCAGGGCCTATCAGCCCCAGCATTTT
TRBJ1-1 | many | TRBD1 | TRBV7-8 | CASSSHRQGITAPLNTEAFF | TGTGCCAGCAGCTCACATCGACAGGGGATCACCGCACCCCTGAACACTGAAGCTTTCTTT
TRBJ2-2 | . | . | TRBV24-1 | CATSEVQGGTGELFF | TGTGCCACCAGTGAGGTCCAGGGGGGCACCGGGGAGCTGTTTTTT
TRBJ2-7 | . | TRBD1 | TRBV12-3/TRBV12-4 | CASTDPPGQAYEQYF | TGTGCCAGCACCGACCCCCCTGGACAGGCCTACGAGCAGTACTTC
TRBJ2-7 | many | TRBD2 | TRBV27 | CASSRPGGYEQYF | TGTGCCAGCAGTCGCCCCGGGGGGTACGAGCAGTACTTC
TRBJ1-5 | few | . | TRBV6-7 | CASSYSKIDRNQPQHF | TGTGCCAGCAGTTACTCCAAGATTGATCGCAATCAGCCCCAGCATTTT
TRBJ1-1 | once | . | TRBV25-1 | CASSDWPGGADTEAFF | TGTGCCAGCAGTGATTGGCCGGGGGGGGCGGACACTGAAGCTTTCTTT
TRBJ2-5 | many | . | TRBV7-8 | CASSLSQASMTQYF | TGTGCCAGCAGCTTAAGTCAGGCCTCCATGACCCAGTACTTC
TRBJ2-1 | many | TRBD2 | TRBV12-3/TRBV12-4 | CASSLAHPGTSGINEQFF | TGTGCCAGCAGTTTAGCCCACCCCGGGACTAGCGGGATCAATGAGCAGTTCTTC
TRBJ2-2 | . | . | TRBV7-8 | CASSLIAVNTGELFF | TGTGCCAGCAGCTTAATCGCAGTCAACACCGGGGAGCTGTTTTTT
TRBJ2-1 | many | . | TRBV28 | CASSLWFGSNEQFF | TGTGCCAGCAGTTTATGGTTCGGATCCAATGAGCAGTTCTTC
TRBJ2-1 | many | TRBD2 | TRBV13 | CASSFGLASYNEQFF | TGTGCCAGCAGCTTCGGACTAGCGTCCTACAATGAGCAGTTCTTC
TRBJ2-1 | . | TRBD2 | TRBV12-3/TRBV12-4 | CASRLAGGPGQFF | TGTGCCAGCAGGCTAGCGGGAGGGCCCGGGCAGTTCTTC
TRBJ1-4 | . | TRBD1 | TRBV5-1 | CASSSTGGDEKLFF | TGCGCCAGCAGCTCGACAGGGGGAGATGAAAAACTGTTTTTT
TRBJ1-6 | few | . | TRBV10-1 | CASSATLGSPLHF | TGCGCCAGCAGTGCTACCTTAGGGTCACCCCTCCACTTT
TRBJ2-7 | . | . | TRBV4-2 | CASSPIFGAVKEQYF | TGTGCCAGCAGCCCTATATTTGGGGCGGTTAAAGAGCAGTACTTC